This record concerns one TCR beta chain sequence. Base qualities are not provided; no much larger clone lies one nucleotide away. Receptor amplification or capture employed the immunoSEQ multiplex PCR assay. In TCRdb, the immuneACCESS table is reduced to in-frame sequences with V and J assigned. These tables do not hold every clone; where another copy was compared, an unresolved V gene accounts for under half, and the others remain unexplained. This sample comprises around 210 clones, just under 70% of them detected only once. The leading ten clones occupy approximately 48% of the sample. The sample originates from a study of T cell repertoires in chronic hepatitis B (dated by TCRdb to about 2019). Based on the germline V gene, the CDR1 and CDR2 sequences are MDHEN and SYDVKM. Including cysteine and phenylalanine, the CDR3 has 11 amino acids. Just CDR3 DNA is preserved here, 33 bases in frame from base 1. V was cut back by 3 bases and J by 4 bases, leaving a gap of 2 bases between them.

This receptor chain uses TRBV28 and TRBJ2-3, with the D gene not confidently named. This sequence was found in a human donor with chronic hepatitis B virus infection. Specimen: HBV polymerase (pol387) epitope-specific CD8+ T cells from PBMCs. The DNA reads as follows: TGTGCCAGCAGTTTTGCAGATACGCAGTATTTT. It translates to CASSFADTQYF.